This is a list of T cell receptor beta chains from one sample in a study of T cells expressing NK-cell markers. Each CDR3 protein gets one entry in TCRdb, which reprocessed the 5' RACE reads and gives no DNA. The table for this sample gives about 260,000 distinct CDR3 sequences. The sequenced sample was blood T cells: a sorted CD56 or NKG2C T cell subset, CD4+ or CD8+ T cells, or bulk PBMC T cells (not recorded which). The origin of the receptors is a man aged 18-30 years in good health. CDR3s include the opening cysteine and the closing phenylalanine or tryptophan. Fields, in order: J gene, V gene, CDR3 protein.

TRBJ1-2,TRBV10-3,CAAKLGQGGVYGYTF
TRBJ2-7,TRBV6-2/TRBV6-3,CASSYSNLRDRRSYEQYF
TRBJ2-4,TRBV10-3,CAISEGFEGIQYF
TRBJ1-1,TRBV6-6,CASSHEGTEAFF
TRBJ2-3,TRBV14,CASSQGSRDHTQYF
TRBJ1-1,TRBV5-1,CASSLGTGAENTEAFF
TRBJ2-5,TRBV5-1,CASVPGLALETQYF
TRBJ2-7,TRBV5-5,CASSSASGRSTREQYF
TRBJ1-2,TRBV7-9,CASSLSSANYGYTF
TRBJ2-1,TRBV6-5,CASSYSGQGSYNEQFF
TRBJ2-7,TRBV4-2,CASSQDDRGLDEQYF
TRBJ1-3,TRBV7-2,CASSGRVEGNTIYF
TRBJ2-2,TRBV12-3/TRBV12-4,CASRGYGTTGELFF
TRBJ2-3,TRBV7-2,CASSSAAAGRTQYF
TRBJ1-1,TRBV29-1,CSVAQGLGEAFF
TRBJ1-1,TRBV5-6,CASSFSYRGWAFF
TRBJ1-1,TRBV11-3,CASSRTPNSEAFF
TRBJ2-7,TRBV6-6,CASREAGYEQYF
TRBJ2-2,TRBV20-1,CSASLPDTGELFF
TRBJ2-5,TRBV20-1,CSHLLSGSKETQYF
TRBJ2-5,TRBV5-6,CASSAARWGQETQYF
TRBJ2-3,TRBV20-1,CSASFPDTISTDTQYF
TRBJ2-3,TRBV20-1,CSAAKGETDTQYF
TRBJ2-7,TRBV29-1,CSVTIRGVPYEQYF
TRBJ2-7,TRBV29-1,CSAGRKGSYEQYF
TRBJ2-6,TRBV5-1,CASKEVSGANVLTF
TRBJ1-5,TRBV12-3/TRBV12-4,CASADRNNQPQHF
TRBJ2-7,TRBV29-1,CSVGWGLGGQWDHTYEQYF
TRBJ2-1,TRBV5-5,CASSIRRGEPYNEQFF